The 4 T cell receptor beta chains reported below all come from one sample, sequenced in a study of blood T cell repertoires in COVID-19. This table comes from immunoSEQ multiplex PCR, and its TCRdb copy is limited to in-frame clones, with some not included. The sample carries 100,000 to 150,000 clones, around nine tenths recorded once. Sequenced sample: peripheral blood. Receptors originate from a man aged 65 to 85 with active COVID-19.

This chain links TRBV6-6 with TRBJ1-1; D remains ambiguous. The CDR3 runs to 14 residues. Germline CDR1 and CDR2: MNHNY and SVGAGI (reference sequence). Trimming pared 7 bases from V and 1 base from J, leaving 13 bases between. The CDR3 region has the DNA TGTGCCAGCACCCCGGAGGCCCCGAACACTGAAGCTTTCTTT. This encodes CASTPEAPNTEAFF.

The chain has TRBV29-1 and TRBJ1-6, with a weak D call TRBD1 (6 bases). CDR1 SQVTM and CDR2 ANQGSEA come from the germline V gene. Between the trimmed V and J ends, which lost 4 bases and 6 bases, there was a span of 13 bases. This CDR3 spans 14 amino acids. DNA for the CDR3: TGCAGCGTTGGAGGGGGACAACCTAATTCACCCCTCCACTTT. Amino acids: CSVGGGQPNSPLHF.

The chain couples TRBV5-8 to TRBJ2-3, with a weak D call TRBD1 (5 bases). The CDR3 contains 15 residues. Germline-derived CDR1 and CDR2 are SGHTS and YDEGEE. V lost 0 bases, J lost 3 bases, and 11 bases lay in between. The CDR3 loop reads CASSLARAATDTQYF. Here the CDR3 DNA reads TGTGCCAGCAGCTTGGCCAGGGCAGCGACAGATACGCAGTATTTT.

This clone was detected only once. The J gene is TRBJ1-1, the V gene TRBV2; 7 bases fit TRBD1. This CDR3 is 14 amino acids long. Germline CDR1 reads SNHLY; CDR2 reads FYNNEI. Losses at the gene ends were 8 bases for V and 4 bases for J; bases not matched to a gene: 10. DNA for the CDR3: TGTGCCAGCGGGAGAGGGGGCGCCGGCACTGAAGCTTTCTTT. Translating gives CASGRGGAGTEAFF.